These 27 T cell receptor beta chains were all obtained from the same sample, sequenced in a study of T cells in Graves' hyperthyroidism and ophthalmopathy. The investigators amplified TCR beta CDR3 regions from RNA transcripts. First-round RT-PCR with HTBI primers amplified the TCR CDR3 region. TCRdb processed the multiplex PCR reads anew with MiXCR; each CDR3 protein has one entry. The sample has approximately 430,000 distinct CDR3 sequences, about a sixth seen once; the top ten hold roughly 7.4%. The sequencing sample was made of blood. Receptors originate from a woman under 30 with Graves' hyperthyroidism.

This clonotype has at least ten counts. The chain is built from TRBV12-3 or TRBV12-4 and TRBJ1-6; maybe TRBD1 (5 bases). The CDR3 contains 16 residues. Trimming pared 5 bases from V and 0 bases from J, leaving 11 bases between. The CDR3 reads CASSAGTYSYNSPLHF. The CDR3 DNA reads TGTGCCAGCAGTGCCGGGACTTACTCCTATAATTCACCCCTCCACTTT.

Details on this clonotype: This could be a read error, since a much larger clone is one nucleotide away. The chain links TRBV20-1 to TRBJ2-3; no firm D call. The germline V and J ends were trimmed by 5 bases and 1 base, with 16 bases remaining between them. This CDR3 is 15 amino acids long. Germline V gene data show CDR1 as DFQATT and CDR2 as SNEGSKA (reference sequence). The CDR3 nucleotides are TGCAGTGCTGCCGGGCCCGGAAGAGGCACAGATACGCAGTATTTT. Protein product: CSAAGPGRGTDTQYF.

In this sample, this clonotype turned up many times. This sequence joins TRBV7-3 and TRBJ2-5; tentative D call: TRBD1 (5 bases). This CDR3 is 13 amino acids long. Germline lookup yields CDR1 SGHTA and CDR2 FQGTGA. V was trimmed by 4 bases and J by 2 bases, leaving 8 bases between them. CDR3 DNA sequence: TGTGCCAGCAGCTGGGGCAGACAAGAGACCCAGTACTTC. Translated: CASSWGRQETQYF.

This rearrangement joins TRBV6-5 to TRBJ2-2; D gene uncertain. The CDR3 has 16 residues. Germline V gene lookup returns CDR1 MNHEY and CDR2 SVGAGI. V lost 7 bases and J 0 bases, leaving 15 bases between the germline ends. CDR3 in amino acids: CASNFGGRPNTGELFF. DNA for the CDR3: TGTGCCAGCAATTTCGGCGGACGGCCGAACACCGGGGAGCTGTTTTTT.

This clonotype has a handful of counts. V gene TRBV11-2 combines with J gene TRBJ2-3; 8 bases map to TRBD2. Germline V gives CDR1 SGHAT, CDR2 FQNNGV. This CDR3 has 15 amino acids. V lost 4 bases, J lost 3 bases, and 6 bases stayed unmatched. The chain's CDR3 is CASSWYSGTTDTQYF. As DNA, the CDR3 is TGTGCCAGCAGCTGGTATAGCGGGACGACAGATACGCAGTATTTT. The full variable domain, rest sourced from reference TRBV11-2 and TRBJ2-3, is EAGVAQSPRYKIIEKRQSVAFWCNPISGHATLYWYQQILGQGPKLLIQFQNNGVVDDSQLPKDRFSAERLKGVDSTLKIQPAKLEDSAVYLCASSWYSGTTDTQYFGPGTRLTVL.

This clonotype was counted between two and nine times. The genes are TRBV20-1 and TRBJ1-6, with D possibly TRBD1 on 5 matching bases. Germline lookup yields CDR1 DFQATT and CDR2 SNEGSKA (reference sequence). CDR3 length equals 15 residues. Trimming took 6 bases from V and 5 from J, leaving 17 bases between them. CDR3 in amino acids: CSATSGGSDNSPLHF. For the CDR3, the DNA is TGCAGTGCCACCAGTGGGGGGAGCGATAATTCACCCCTCCACTTT.

This clonotype was seen repeatedly, ten times or more. J is TRBJ1-4 and V is TRBV5-1; D not resolved. CDR3 size: 14 residues. The V gene lost 2 bases and the J gene lost 4 bases, with 9 bases spanning the gap. Germline V gene lookup returns CDR1 SGHRS and CDR2 YFSETQ. The CDR3 region is CASSFEGFNEKLFF. The CDR3 coding sequence is TGCGCCAGCAGCTTTGAAGGTTTTAATGAAAAACTGTTTTTT.

The rearrangement uses TRBV10-3 and TRBJ1-5, with D maybe TRBD1 (5 bases). The ends were cut back, 0 bases at V and 6 bases at J, with 6 bases in the middle. Looked up from germline, CDR1 is ENHRY and CDR2 is SYGVKD. This CDR3 has 13 residues. This chain's CDR3 is CAISESGGQPQHF. In DNA, the CDR3 is TGTGCCATCAGTGAGTCTGGGGGTCAGCCCCAGCATTTT.

This clonotype was seen repeatedly, ten times or more. The chain carries TRBV30 and TRBJ2-5; D possibly corresponds to TRBD1 (5 bases). CDR1 and CDR2 from the germline V gene are GTSNPN and SVGIG (reference sequence). V was trimmed by 3 bases and J by 1 base, leaving 12 bases between them. The length of the CDR3 is 14 residues. The CDR3, as DNA: TGTGCCTGGAGCCCCGGACAACTCCAAGAGACCCAGTACTTC. Translation gives CAWSPGQLQETQYF.

Ten or more counts support this clonotype. The chain links TRBV9 to TRBJ2-1; D is possibly TRBD2 (5 bases). Deletions cut 7 bases from V and 4 bases from J, with 18 bases between. The CDR3 is 15 residues long. CDR1 SGDLS and CDR2 YYNGEE come from the germline V gene. For the CDR3, the DNA is TGTGCCAGCGCGGACGGGCTAGCTATGTACAATGAGCAGTTCTTC. Translated, it gives CASADGLAMYNEQFF.

At least ten counts were recorded for this clonotype. The J gene is TRBJ2-7, the V gene TRBV5-1; the D gene is possibly TRBD2 (6 bases). The germline gives CDR1 SGHRS, CDR2 YFSETQ. Trimming removed 1 base from V and 2 bases from J, with 10 bases in between. This CDR3 region has 14 residues. CDR3 DNA: TGCGCCAGCAGCTTGTTCTGGGAGGCCTACGAGCAGTACTTC. Translation: CASSLFWEAYEQYF.

The chain carries TRBV10-3 and TRBJ1-1; D gene unclear. Looked up from germline, CDR1 is ENHRY and CDR2 is SYGVKD. V was clipped by 11 bases and J by 0 bases, with 13 bases between them. CDR3 length: 13 amino acids. CDR3 bases: TGTGCCGTCCAGGTATCGGTGAACACTGAAGCTTTCTTT. Protein: CAVQVSVNTEAFF.

At least ten counts were recorded for this clonotype. The V gene is TRBV3-1, the J gene TRBJ2-3, with D possibly being TRBD2 (6 bases). CDR1 and CDR2 from the germline V gene are LGHDT and YNNKEL (reference sequence). With 2 bases removed from V and 2 bases from J, the gap between germline ends came to 11 bases. The CDR3 has 15 residues. The CDR3 DNA is TGTGCCAGCAGCCAACTAGCGTACAACACAGATACGCAGTATTTT. Translated, it gives CASSQLAYNTDTQYF.

This clonotype has a count of ten or more. This chain joins TRBV20-1 and TRBJ2-5, with D tentatively TRBD2 (6 bases). V lost 1 base to trimming and J lost 1 base, with 16 bases between them. The CDR3 covers 16 residues. Germline V gene lookup returns CDR1 DFQATT and CDR2 SNEGSKA (reference sequence). In DNA form, the CDR3 reads TGCAGTGCTAGAGTAACGCGGGGCAGGCCCCAAGAGACCCAGTACTTC. It is translated as CSARVTRGRPQETQYF.

V gene TRBV4-2 combines with J gene TRBJ2-5, with 7 bases matching TRBD2. Losses at the gene ends were 3 bases for V and 0 bases for J; bases not matched to a gene: 7. The germline CDR1 and CDR2 sequences are LGHNA and YNFKEQ. CDR3 length: 16 amino acids. Here the CDR3 DNA reads TGTGCCAGCAGCCAGGGGAGCGGGGAGTACCAAGAGACCCAGTACTTC. Protein product: CASSQGSGEYQETQYF.

This chain links TRBV4-1 with TRBJ2-7; D might be TRBD1 (5 bases). Germline CDR1 MGHRA, CDR2 YSYEKL. The V end was cut by 1 base, the J end by 3 bases, with 13 bases between. This CDR3 spans 15 amino acids. The DNA of the CDR3 is TGCGCCAGCAGCCAAGGGAAGACAGTATTCTACGAGCAGTACTTC. Translating gives CASSQGKTVFYEQYF.

The chain has TRBV30 and TRBJ2-7, with 8 bases lining up with TRBD2. The V gene end was trimmed by 1 base and the J gene end by 2 bases; junction bases not matched to a gene: 7. This CDR3 is 15 amino acids long. Germline lookup yields CDR1 GTSNPN and CDR2 SVGIG (reference sequence). CDR3 in amino acids: CAWSASSGLPYEQYF. The CDR3 region has the DNA TGTGCCTGGAGTGCTTCTAGCGGGTTACCCTACGAGCAGTACTTC.

The chain links TRBV11-2 to TRBJ1-3; the D is unclear. The CDR3 is 18 amino acids. Trimming removed 2 bases from V and 3 bases from J, with 20 bases in between. Germline CDR1 reads SGHAT; CDR2 reads FQNNGV. The CDR3 sequence: CASSLTGFPLGFGNTIYF. CDR3 in DNA: TGTGCCAGCAGCTTAACGGGCTTCCCTCTTGGGTTTGGAAACACCATATATTTT.

This clonotype came up a few times. The genes are TRBV6-1 and TRBJ1-6; D call uncertain. The length of the CDR3 is 14 residues. CDR1 and CDR2 from the germline V gene are MNHNS and SASEGT. Trimming left V 0 bases short and J 7 bases short, with 7 bases between. The DNA for the CDR3 is TGTGCCAGCAGTGAAGCCGGGCAGAATTCACCCCTCCACTTT. Protein sequence: CASSEAGQNSPLHF.

This chain uses TRBV12-3 or TRBV12-4 with TRBJ1-3; a possible D gene is TRBD1 (5 bases). This CDR3 spans 16 amino acids. Trimming took off 3 bases at V and 5 bases at J, with 17 bases between the two ends. In DNA, the CDR3 is TGTGCCAGCAGTTTGGATCGACAGCCGTTTAGAAACACCATATATTTT. This translates into CASSLDRQPFRNTIYF.

This clonotype was seen at least ten times. This chain links TRBV3-1 with TRBJ2-5; no reliable D call. Germline V gives CDR1 LGHDT, CDR2 YNNKEL (reference sequence). The CDR3 is 13 amino acids. V was pared by 6 bases and J by 5 bases, with 13 bases between. This chain's CDR3 is CASRPLGRETQYF. CDR3 coding DNA: TGTGCCAGCAGACCCTTAGGGCGGGAGACCCAGTACTTC.

About this clonotype: It may be a read error: a sequence one base away is much more abundant. The rearrangement joins TRBV30 to TRBJ1-2, with D perhaps TRBD1 (5 bases). Trimming stripped 3 bases from V and 4 bases from J, with 15 bases between. CDR3 length: 14 amino acids. Germline values: CDR1 GTSNPN, CDR2 SVGIG (reference sequence). The CDR3: CAWRYYGGLYGYTF. The CDR3 region has the DNA TGTGCCTGGAGATACTACGGGGGTCTCTATGGCTACACCTTC.

This clonotype was detected many times. The chain links TRBV11-3 to TRBJ2-1; 12 positions match TRBD2. The V segment lost 4 bases and the J segment 7 bases; nucleotides outside the gene matches: 20. There are 20 residues in the CDR3. Germline CDR1 is SGHNT and CDR2 is YENEEA. CDR3 nucleotide sequence: TGTGCCAGCAGCTCGCCTCCGGCGGGGGTGCTAGCGGGAGGGTATAATGAGCAGTTCTTC. Its protein product is CASSSPPAGVLAGGYNEQFF.

This clonotype was observed a few times. The V gene is TRBV4-1, the J gene TRBJ2-7, with D uncertain. V shed 3 bases and J shed 4 bases, with 13 bases lying between them. This CDR3 spans 14 amino acids. In germline, CDR1 is MGHRA, CDR2 YSYEKL. The CDR3 region is CASSHGSDGYEQYF. The CDR3 region has the DNA TGCGCCAGCAGCCATGGAAGTGATGGGTACGAGCAGTACTTC.

V usage is TRBV2 and J usage is TRBJ2-1, with 10 bases fitting TRBD2. V was pared by 3 bases and J by 12 bases, with 11 bases of the junction left unmatched. The CDR3 contains 15 residues. Germline V gene sequence: CDR1 SNHLY, CDR2 FYNNEI. The CDR3 DNA is TGTGCCAGCAGTGAGGGGCAAGCGGGAGGGGGGGGGCAGTTCTTC. Amino acids: CASSEGQAGGGGQFF.

Details on this clonotype: Given a much more abundant clone one base away, this may be a read error. V and J are TRBV27 and TRBJ2-1, with TRBD2 identical over 7 bases. The CDR3 sequence is 16 residues long. Germline CDR1 MNHEY, CDR2 SMNVEV (reference sequence). The chain's CDR3 is CASSLSPGRTYNGQFF. The DNA for the CDR3 is TGTGCCAGCAGTTTATCCCCCGGGAGGACCTACAATGGGCAGTTCTTC.

The table lists this clonotype with many counts. The V call is TRBV9, the J call TRBJ1-4, with D possibly TRBD1 on 5 matching bases. This CDR3 comprises 14 residues. Germline V gives CDR1 SGDLS, CDR2 YYNGEE. Trimming removed 3 bases at V and 7 bases at J, with 13 bases between. Here the CDR3 reads CASSAQPDIEKLFF. DNA for the CDR3: TGTGCCAGCAGCGCGCAACCGGACATTGAAAAACTGTTTTTT.